This passage covers 17 T cell receptor beta chains from one sample sequenced in a study of breast tumors, draining lymph nodes, adjacent tissues (dated by TCRdb to 2016 to 2017). Lymph node samples came from the axillary draining lymph nodes of breast cancer patients. The library came from multiplex PCR. The sequencer listed for this sample is Illumina HiSeq 2000. Clones were called with MiXCR by TCRdb after fastp trimmed the public reads at Q25, and only in-frame beta chains were retained. Rows are combined by CDR3 protein, so each entry shows the most common genes and DNA. The sample has 270,000 or so distinct CDR3 sequences on record, 30% of them singletons. The top ten clonotypes cover around 1% of the sample. Sequencing input: axillary lymph node tissue. These receptors came from a female donor with breast cancer. Some clones in this sample may be carry-over from other donors' samples.

This clonotype was recorded at least ten times. The chain links TRBV6-6 to TRBJ2-7, with D possibly TRBD1 on 6 matching bases. Germline values: CDR1 MNHNY, CDR2 SVGAGI (reference sequence). V lost 4 bases to trimming and J lost 3 bases, with 10 bases between them. This CDR3 region has 13 residues. The DNA of the CDR3 is TGTGCCAGCAGTTCCGGACAGAACTACGAGCAGTACTTC. As protein: CASSSGQNYEQYF.

This clonotype was counted many times. The rearrangement links TRBV7-2 to TRBJ2-1, with D hard to call. Per germline, CDR1 SGHTA and CDR2 FQGNSA. V lost 5 bases and J lost 6, with 17 bases in between. The CDR3 loop spans 15 amino acids. The CDR3: CASSPGLGLGNEQFF. Here the CDR3 DNA reads TGTGCCAGCAGCCCCGGGCTAGGGCTCGGCAATGAGCAGTTCTTC.

V and J are TRBV18 and TRBJ1-2; a weak D match, TRBD1 (5 bases). Germline CDR1 KGHSH, CDR2 LQKENI. Deletions cut 2 bases from V and 8 bases from J, with 9 bases between. The CDR3 length is 12 residues. CDR3 sequence: CASSPVGGGYTF. In nucleotides, the CDR3 is TGTGCCAGCTCACCAGTCGGGGGGGGCTACACCTTC.

As to this clonotype: This may arise from a read error, as a much more abundant clone is one base away. The conserved final phenylalanine or tryptophan is absent from the CDR3, which likely points to a read error. This sequence joins TRBV4-1 and TRBJ2-1; D is unclear. CDR1 and CDR2 from the germline V gene are MGHRA and YSYEKL. The CDR3 runs to 16 residues. Trimming pared 4 bases from V and 6 bases from J, leaving 19 bases between. The chain's CDR3 is CASSLPGIIALNEQFV. The CDR3 coding sequence is TGCGCCAGCAGCCTCCCAGGCATAATCGCCCTCAATGAGCAGTTCGTC.

This clonotype has a count of ten or more. This rearrangement joins TRBV20-1 to TRBJ2-3; TRBD1 agrees at 7 bases. Germline lookup yields CDR1 DFQATT and CDR2 SNEGSKA (reference sequence). J was trimmed by 4 bases and V by 3 bases; bases with no gene match: 1. There are 12 residues in the CDR3. CDR3 sequence (DNA): TGCAGTGCTAGCACAGGGGCAGATACGCAGTATTTT. Translating gives CSASTGADTQYF.

V is TRBV19 and J is TRBJ1-2; TRBD1 aligns across 8 bases. The CDR3 is made up of 15 amino acids. Germline CDR1 and CDR2: LNHDA and SQIVND (reference sequence). Germline trimming cut 3 bases from V and 1 base from J; bases unmatched to any gene: 4. The CDR3 loop is CASSILDRGNYGYTF. The CDR3 nucleotides are TGTGCCAGTAGTATTCTAGACAGGGGTAACTATGGCTACACCTTC.

This clonotype was recorded at least ten times. V usage is TRBV5-1 and J usage is TRBJ1-6; D might be TRBD1 (5 bases). Trimming took 4 bases from V and 5 from J, leaving 13 bases between them. This CDR3 region has 15 residues. CDR1 is SGHRS and CDR2 is YFSETQ in the germline V gene. CDR3 sequence: CASSGGTLDNSPLHF. CDR3 coding DNA: TGCGCCAGCAGCGGCGGGACGCTTGATAATTCACCCCTCCACTTT.

As to this clonotype: This may arise from a read error, as a much more abundant clone is one base away. This sequence joins TRBV7-2 and TRBJ1-2; D is uncertain. CDR1 SGHTA and CDR2 FQGNSA come from the germline V gene. CDR3 length equals 15 residues. DNA for the CDR3: TGTGCCAGCAGCCATGTTAAGGGTCTCGACTATGGCTACGCCTTC. This translates into CASSHVKGLDYGYAF.

This rearrangement joins TRBV27 to TRBJ2-7; D gene ambiguous. With 3 bases removed from V and 0 bases from J, the gap between germline ends came to 18 bases. Germline-derived CDR1 and CDR2 are MNHEY and SMNVEV (reference sequence). The CDR3 totals 17 residues. The CDR3 bases are TGTGCCAGCAGTTTTGGGTCGGCAGCGCCCTCCTCCTACGAGCAGTACTTC. Amino acid sequence: CASSFGSAAPSSYEQYF.

This clonotype came up many times. This chain links TRBV20-1 with TRBJ2-5, with TRBD2 identical over 8 bases. CDR1 is DFQATT, CDR2 SNEGSKA, per germline (reference sequence). The junction had 11 bases not matched to a gene; V was cut back by 4 bases and J by 4 bases. The CDR3 runs to 15 residues. CDR3 sequence (DNA): TGCAGTGCTATTAGTCCCAGCGGGGGTCGAGAGACCCAGTACTTC. This encodes CSAISPSGGRETQYF.

At least ten counts were recorded for this clonotype. The chain links TRBV5-1 to TRBJ1-3; TRBD1 agrees at 9 bases. The CDR3 length is 15 residues. The junction had 4 bases not matched to a gene; V was cut back by 4 bases and J by 2 bases. The germline CDR1 and CDR2 sequences are SGHRS and YFSETQ. The CDR3 DNA reads TGCGCCAGCAGCATCGGACAGGGGCCTGGAAACACCATATATTTT. This translates into CASSIGQGPGNTIYF.

This clonotype was picked up one time. A single base separates this from a much larger clone, so it may be a read error. The chain employs TRBV12-3 or TRBV12-4 and TRBJ2-2; D ambiguous. V lost 4 bases to trimming and J lost 6 bases, with 18 bases between them. The CDR3 has 16 amino acids. CDR3 sequence (DNA): TGTGCCAGCAGTTCAGACGCTTCGTTTGTACCCGGGGAGCTGTTTTTT. Translation gives CASSSDASFVPGELFF.

This clonotype was counted only a few times. V gene TRBV3-1 combines with J gene TRBJ2-7; D is ambiguous. Germline CDR1 reads LGHDT; CDR2 reads YNNKEL (reference sequence). CDR3 length: 13 residues. Trimming left V 8 bases short and J 6 bases short, with 17 bases between. CDR3 DNA sequence: TGTGCCAGCTCGGCAGGTCCTAAAGGCGAGCAGTACTTC. Translation: CASSAGPKGEQYF.

With respect to this clonotype: Possible read error: a much larger clone is one base away. DNA of the CDR3: TGTGCCAGCAGCGTAGATGCCCGTATAAGACGCTCCTACAATGAGCAGTTCTTC. It specifies CASSVDARIRRSYNEQFF. The gene calls are TRBV9 and TRBJ2-1; D is ambiguous. In germline, CDR1 is SGDLS, CDR2 YYNGEE. The CDR3 consists of 18 residues. Trimming took off 0 bases at V and 0 bases at J, with 16 bases between the two ends.

This clonotype was detected ten times or more. The chain is built from TRBV12-3 or TRBV12-4 and TRBJ2-1; 11 bases line up with TRBD1. CDR3 length: 17 amino acids. V lost 8 bases to trimming and J lost 6 bases; unmatched junction nucleotides: 15. CDR3 in amino acids: CASGHSRTGGFGNEQFF. The CDR3 DNA reads TGTGCCAGCGGCCACTCTCGGACAGGGGGCTTCGGCAATGAGCAGTTCTTC.

This clonotype was observed many times. V usage is TRBV12-3 or TRBV12-4 and J usage is TRBJ1-3; possible D gene TRBD1, 5 bases. V dropped 6 bases and J dropped 4 bases, with 13 bases sitting between them. The CDR3 has 14 amino acids. The CDR3 sequence: CASSPAGLGNTIYF. The CDR3 nucleotides read TGTGCCAGCAGCCCCGCAGGGCTCGGAAACACCATATATTTT.

At least ten counts were recorded for this clonotype. The chain uses TRBV20-1 and TRBJ2-1; 9 nucleotides align to TRBD2. V trimming: 5 bases; J trimming: 2 bases; junction bases outside the gene matches: 4. CDR1 and CDR2 (germline): DFQATT, SNEGSKA (reference sequence). CDR3 length: 14 residues. As DNA, the CDR3 is TGCAGTGCTCTTAGCGGGAGCGCCTACAATGAGCAGTTCTTC. Translation gives CSALSGSAYNEQFF.